Below are 15 T cell receptor beta chains sequenced from a single sample in a study of blood T cell repertoires in COVID-19. Libraries were prepared by immunoSEQ multiplex PCR; TCRdb keeps only in-frame clonotypes and omits some of them. The table lists around 200,000 clones, 85% to 90% of them singletons. Sequences were obtained from peripheral blood. These TCRs come from a man between 18 and 29 years old with active or convalescent COVID-19.

This chain uses TRBV4-2 with TRBJ1-2, with 7 bases aligning to TRBD1. Germline V gives CDR1 LGHNA, CDR2 YNFKEQ. V lost 5 bases to trimming and J lost 2 bases; unmatched junction nucleotides: 17. The CDR3 has 18 amino acids. Here the CDR3 reads CASSEGVTGRGFNYGYTF. As DNA, the CDR3 is TGTGCCAGCAGCGAAGGGGTGACAGGGCGTGGGTTCAACTATGGCTACACCTTC.

The chain links TRBV9 to TRBJ2-5; D perhaps matches TRBD2 (6 bases). CDR3 size: 14 residues. V lost 3 bases and J lost 5, with 14 bases in between. The germline CDR1 and CDR2 sequences are SGDLS and YYNGEE. CDR3 sequence reads: CASSDGSGGETQYF. The CDR3 nucleotides read TGTGCCAGCAGCGACGGCAGTGGGGGGGAGACCCAGTACTTC.

The gene calls are TRBV2 and TRBJ2-1; 8 bases are a match to TRBD2. V shed 6 bases and J 2 bases; nucleotides not matched to a gene: 6. Germline loops: CDR1 SNHLY, CDR2 FYNNEI. This CDR3 spans 15 amino acids. The CDR3 loop reads CASSRSGNPYNEQFF. CDR3 coding DNA: TGTGCCAGCAGCCGTAGCGGGAACCCCTACAATGAGCAGTTCTTC.

The V and J genes are TRBV19 and TRBJ1-6, with D hard to call. The CDR3 totals 19 residues. Germline-derived CDR1 and CDR2 are LNHDA and SQIVND (reference sequence). Trimming stripped 5 bases from V and 0 bases from J, with 20 bases between. In nucleotides, the CDR3 is TGTGCCAGTAGTTCGCGGGCTTTCCGTACTATCTCCTATAATTCACCCCTCCACTTT. Amino acid sequence: CASSSRAFRTISYNSPLHF.

J is TRBJ1-6 and V is TRBV28, with D perhaps matching TRBD1 (6 bases). The V end was cut by 5 bases, the J end by 9 bases, with 14 bases between. CDR3 size: 14 residues. Germline lookup yields CDR1 MDHEN and CDR2 SYDVKM. CDR3 residues: CASSRPDSSSPLHF. The CDR3, as DNA: TGTGCCAGCAGTCGCCCGGACAGTTCTTCACCCCTCCACTTT.

This chain uses TRBV5-4 with TRBJ2-5; unclear D gene. Germline assignment: CDR1 SGHNT and CDR2 YYREEE (reference sequence). CDR3 size: 12 residues. The V gene lost 1 base and the J gene lost 2 bases, with 3 bases spanning the gap. The CDR3 sequence is CASSLPQETQYF. The CDR3 bases are TGTGCCAGCAGCTTGCCACAAGAGACCCAGTACTTC. The variable domain in full, completed from reference TRBV5-4 and TRBJ2-5, reads ETGVTQSPTHLIKTRGQQVTLRCSSQSGHNTVSWYQQALGQGPQFIFQYYREEENGRGNFPPRFSGLQFPNYSSELNVNALELDDSALYLCASSLPQETQYFGPGTRLLVL.

Only one count was recorded for this clone. This chain uses TRBV19 with TRBJ1-5, with D possibly being TRBD1 (5 bases). Germline V lookup: CDR1 LNHDA, CDR2 SQIVND (reference sequence). The CDR3 extends over 13 amino acids. V shed 7 bases and J shed 6 bases, with 13 bases lying between them. The CDR3 region has the DNA TGTGCCAGTATTGGGCAGGGTAGTCAGCCCCAGCATTTT. Encoded protein: CASIGQGSQPQHF.

The rearrangement joins TRBV9 to TRBJ2-1, with 10 bases identical to TRBD2. V was pared by 4 bases and J by 8 bases, with 12 bases of the junction left unmatched. The CDR3 has 16 amino acids. The germline CDR1 and CDR2 sequences are SGDLS and YYNGEE. In DNA form, the CDR3 reads TGTGCCAGCAGCCCCCGAGCGGGAGGGGGTTTCGATGAGCAGTTCTTC. Its protein is CASSPRAGGGFDEQFF.

This sequence joins TRBV18 and TRBJ1-5; D perhaps matches TRBD1 (5 bases). The germline V and J ends were trimmed by 1 base and 3 bases, with 13 bases remaining between them. The germline gives CDR1 KGHSH, CDR2 LQKENI. This CDR3 has 16 amino acids. The DNA of the CDR3 is TGTGCCAGCTCACCACGAGTACCGACAGACAATCAGCCCCAGCATTTT. This gives the protein CASSPRVPTDNQPQHF.

V gene TRBV7-9 combines with J gene TRBJ1-2, with D unresolved. The germline V gene encodes CDR1 SEHNR and CDR2 FQNEAQ (reference sequence). The CDR3 is 13 amino acids. V lost 2 bases, J lost 6 bases, and 10 bases lay in between. The CDR3 region has the DNA TGTGCCAGCAGCTTAAGCTTCCCGGATGGCTACACCTTC. It translates to CASSLSFPDGYTF.

The chain links TRBV4-2 to TRBJ2-3, with 9 bases fitting TRBD2. Germline CDR1 and CDR2: LGHNA and YNFKEQ. V shed 4 bases, J shed 1 base, and the junction held 6 bases outside the gene matches. This CDR3 is built from 16 residues. CDR3 sequence: CASSRTLAGRTDTQYF. CDR3 coding DNA: TGTGCCAGCAGCCGGACACTAGCGGGCCGCACAGATACGCAGTATTTT.

This chain links TRBV27 with TRBJ1-1; TRBD1 might be the D (6 bases). V was pared by 5 bases and J by 3 bases, with 13 bases between. CDR3 length: 14 residues. Germline-derived CDR1 and CDR2 are MNHEY and SMNVEV (reference sequence). The CDR3 bases are TGTGCCAGCAGTCCGTGGGGGCGGCACACTGAAGCTTTCTTT. Translating it yields CASSPWGRHTEAFF.

In the case of this clone: Germline is not matched at one junction end, which may reflect a read error. V usage is TRBV7-2 and J usage is TRBJ2-7; 10 nucleotides match TRBD2. This CDR3 is 15 amino acids long. Looked up from germline, CDR1 is SGHTA and CDR2 is FQGNSA. The CDR3 sequence is CASSFLAGDSFEQYF. The CDR3 region has the DNA TGTGCCAGCAGCTTTCTAGCGGGAGACTCCTTCGAGCAGTACTTC.

The chain links TRBV11-2 to TRBJ2-2, with a weak D call TRBD2 (5 bases). The V and J ends lost 5 bases and 1 base respectively, with 14 bases between them. Germline V CDR1 and CDR2: SGHAT, FQNNGV. This CDR3 is built from 16 residues. The CDR3 spells CASSPRSGENTGELFF. As DNA, the CDR3 is TGTGCCAGCAGCCCTCGGTCCGGGGAGAACACCGGGGAGCTGTTTTTT.

In this sample, this clone turned up once. The CDR3 sequence is CASSLDGGAGTEAFF. The CDR3 nucleotides are TGTGCCAGCAGCTTAGATGGGGGCGCCGGGACTGAAGCTTTCTTT. The chain combines TRBV11-2 with TRBJ1-1, with a weak D call TRBD1 (6 bases). Germline CDR1 reads SGHAT; CDR2 reads FQNNGV. Trimming shortened V by 0 bases and J by 5 bases, and 13 bases separated the two germline ends. This CDR3 spans 15 amino acids.